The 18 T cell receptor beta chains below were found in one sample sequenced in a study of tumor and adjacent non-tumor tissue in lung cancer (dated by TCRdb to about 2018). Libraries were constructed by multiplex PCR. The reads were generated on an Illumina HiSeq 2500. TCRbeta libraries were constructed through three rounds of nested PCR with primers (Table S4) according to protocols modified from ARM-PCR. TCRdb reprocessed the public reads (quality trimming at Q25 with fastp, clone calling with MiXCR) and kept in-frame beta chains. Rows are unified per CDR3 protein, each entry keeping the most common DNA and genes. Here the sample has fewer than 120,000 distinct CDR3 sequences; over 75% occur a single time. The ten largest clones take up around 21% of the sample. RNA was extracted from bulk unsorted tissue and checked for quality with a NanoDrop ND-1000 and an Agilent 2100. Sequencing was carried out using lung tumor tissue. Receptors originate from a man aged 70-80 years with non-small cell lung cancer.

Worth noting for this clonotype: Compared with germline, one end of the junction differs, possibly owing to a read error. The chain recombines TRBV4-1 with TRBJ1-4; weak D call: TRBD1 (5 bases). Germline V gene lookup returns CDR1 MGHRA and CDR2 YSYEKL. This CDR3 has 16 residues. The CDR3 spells CAGSQAPSGDNEKLFF. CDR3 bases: TGTGCTGGCAGCCAAGCCCCCTCGGGGGATAATGAAAAACTGTTTTTT.

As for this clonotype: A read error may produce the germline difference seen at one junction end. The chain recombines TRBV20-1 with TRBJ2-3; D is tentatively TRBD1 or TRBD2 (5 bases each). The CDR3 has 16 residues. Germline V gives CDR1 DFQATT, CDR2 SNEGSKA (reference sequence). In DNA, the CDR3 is TGCAGTGCTGTAAAGACCGGGACGGACTTCACAGATACACAGTATTTT. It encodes CSAVKTGTDFTDTQYF.

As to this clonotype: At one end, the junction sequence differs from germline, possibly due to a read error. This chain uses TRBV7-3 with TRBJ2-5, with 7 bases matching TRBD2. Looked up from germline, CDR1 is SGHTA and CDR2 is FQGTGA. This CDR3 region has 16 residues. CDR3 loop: CASSWRLAQGSETQYF. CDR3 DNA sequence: TGTGCCAGTAGCTGGAGACTAGCTCAAGGAAGCGAGACCCAGTACTTC.

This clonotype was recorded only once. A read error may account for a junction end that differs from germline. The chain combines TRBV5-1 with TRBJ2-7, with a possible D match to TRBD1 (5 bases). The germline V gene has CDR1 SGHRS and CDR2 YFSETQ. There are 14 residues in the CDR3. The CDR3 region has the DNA TGCACCAGCAGCCCAAGGACAATGCGTTACGAGCAGTACTTC. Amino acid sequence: CTSSPRTMRYEQYF.

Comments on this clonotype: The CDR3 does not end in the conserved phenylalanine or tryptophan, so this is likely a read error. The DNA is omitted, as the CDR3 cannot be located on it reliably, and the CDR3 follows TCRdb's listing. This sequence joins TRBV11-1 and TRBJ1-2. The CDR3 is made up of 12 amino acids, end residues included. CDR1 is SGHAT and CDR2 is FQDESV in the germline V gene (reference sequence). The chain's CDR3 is CASSLYRYGYTS.

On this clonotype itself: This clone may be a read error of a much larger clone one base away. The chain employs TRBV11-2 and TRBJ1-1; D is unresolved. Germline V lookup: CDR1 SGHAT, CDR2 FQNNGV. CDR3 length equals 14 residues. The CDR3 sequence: CASSVRWGGTEALF. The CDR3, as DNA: TGTGCCAGCAGCGTCAGGTGGGGTGGCACTGAAGCTCTCTTT.

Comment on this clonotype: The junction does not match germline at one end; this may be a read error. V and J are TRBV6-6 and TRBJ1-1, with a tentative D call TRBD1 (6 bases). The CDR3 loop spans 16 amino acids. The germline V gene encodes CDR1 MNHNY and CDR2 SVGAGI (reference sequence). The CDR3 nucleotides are TGTCCCAGCAATACAGGGTTCGATAGATACGGCACTGAAGCTTTCTTT. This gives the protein CPSNTGFDRYGTEAFF.

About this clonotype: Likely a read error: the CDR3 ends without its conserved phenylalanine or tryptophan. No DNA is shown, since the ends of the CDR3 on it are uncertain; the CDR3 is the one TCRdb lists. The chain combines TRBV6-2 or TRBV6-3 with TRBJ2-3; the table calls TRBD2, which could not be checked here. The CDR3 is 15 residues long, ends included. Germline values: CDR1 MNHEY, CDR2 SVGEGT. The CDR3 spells CASSYGAPQTDTQYL.

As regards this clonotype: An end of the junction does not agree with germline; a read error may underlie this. Here the CDR3 reads CATSDRRNEQLF. The DNA for the CDR3 is TGTGCCACCTCGGACAGGCGCAATGAGCAGTTGTTC. This rearrangement joins TRBV11-3 to TRBJ2-1; the match to TRBD1 covers 7 bases. CDR1 is SGHNT and CDR2 is YENEEA in the germline V gene. The CDR3 covers 12 residues.

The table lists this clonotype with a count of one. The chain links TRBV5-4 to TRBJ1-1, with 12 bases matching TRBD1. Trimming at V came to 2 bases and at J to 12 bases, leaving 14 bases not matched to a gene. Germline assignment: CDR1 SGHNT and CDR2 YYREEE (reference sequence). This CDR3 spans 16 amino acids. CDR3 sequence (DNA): TGTGCCAGCAGCTTTAAGACCGGGACAGGGGGCACCGAACCTTTCTTT. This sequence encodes CASSFKTGTGGTEPFF.

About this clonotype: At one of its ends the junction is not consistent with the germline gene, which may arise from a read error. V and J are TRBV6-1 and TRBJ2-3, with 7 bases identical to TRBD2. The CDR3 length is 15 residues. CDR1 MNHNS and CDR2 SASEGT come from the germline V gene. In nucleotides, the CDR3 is TGTGCCAGCAGTACCCTGCGGGGGAGCACAGATAGGCAGTATTTT. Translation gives CASSTLRGSTDRQYF.

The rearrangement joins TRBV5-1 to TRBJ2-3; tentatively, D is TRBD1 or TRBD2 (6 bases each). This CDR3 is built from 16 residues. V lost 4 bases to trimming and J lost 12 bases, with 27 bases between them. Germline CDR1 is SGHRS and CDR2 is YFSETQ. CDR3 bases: TGCGCCAGCAGCCCCTTTTATTCGGGGGCCTCGGCTACTCAGTATTTT. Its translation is CASSPFYSGASATQYF.

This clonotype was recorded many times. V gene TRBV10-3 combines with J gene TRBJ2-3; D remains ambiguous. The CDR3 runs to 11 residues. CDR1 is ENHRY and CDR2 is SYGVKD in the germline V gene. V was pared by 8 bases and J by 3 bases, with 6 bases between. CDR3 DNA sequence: TGTGCCATCGGACCGACAGATACGCAGTATTTT. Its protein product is CAIGPTDTQYF.

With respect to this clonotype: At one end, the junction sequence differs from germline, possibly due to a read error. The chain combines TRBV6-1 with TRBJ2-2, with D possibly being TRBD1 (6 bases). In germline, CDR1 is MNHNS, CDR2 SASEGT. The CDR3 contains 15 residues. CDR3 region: CASSLVGAYTGELFF. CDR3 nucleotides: TGTGCCAGCAGCTTAGTGGGGGCGTACACTGGGGAGCTGTTTTTT.

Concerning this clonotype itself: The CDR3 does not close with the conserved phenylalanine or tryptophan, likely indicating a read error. The CDR3 spells CDSSRSGTSNEELFL. CDR3 coding DNA: TGTGACAGCAGCAGAAGTGGGACAAGTAATGAAGAACTGTTTTTA. This chain connects TRBV11-2 to TRBJ1-4; a possible D gene is TRBD1 (6 bases). Per the germline V gene, CDR1 is SGHAT and CDR2 is FQNNGV. The CDR3 loop spans 15 amino acids.

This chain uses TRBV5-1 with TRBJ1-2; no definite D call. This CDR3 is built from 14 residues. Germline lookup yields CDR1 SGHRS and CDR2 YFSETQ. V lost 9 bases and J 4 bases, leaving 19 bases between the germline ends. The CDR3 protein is CANSLAVQVYGYTF. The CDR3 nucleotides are TGCGCCAATAGCTTGGCCGTCCAGGTCTATGGCTACACCTTC.

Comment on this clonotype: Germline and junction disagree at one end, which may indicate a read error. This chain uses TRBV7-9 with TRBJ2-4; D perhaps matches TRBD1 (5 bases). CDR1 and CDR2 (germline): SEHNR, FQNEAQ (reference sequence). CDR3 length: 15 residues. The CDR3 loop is CTSSPSTEVESIQYF. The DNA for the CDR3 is TGTACCAGCAGCCCCTCGACAGAGGTTGAAAGCATTCAGTACTTC.

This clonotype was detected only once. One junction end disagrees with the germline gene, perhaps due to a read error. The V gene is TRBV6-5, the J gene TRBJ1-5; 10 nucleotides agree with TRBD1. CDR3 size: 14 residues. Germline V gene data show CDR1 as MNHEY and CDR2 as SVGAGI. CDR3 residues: CASNSTGGNQTQHF. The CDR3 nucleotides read TGTGCCAGCAATTCGACAGGGGGCAATCAGACCCAGCATTTT.